The 21 T cell receptor beta chains reported below all come from one sample, sequenced in a study of identical twins. Each CDR3 protein is one row after TCRdb ran MiXCR on the 5' RACE reads. This table holds roughly 690,000 distinct CDR3 sequences, around 21% found once. This same sample was also part of a study on T cells expressing NK-cell markers.

Specimen: PBMCs. The receptors originated from a woman aged 18 to 35 in good health.

This clonotype showed up many times. The chain is built from TRBV20-1 and TRBJ2-7; D is uncertain. Germline assignment: CDR1 DFQATT and CDR2 SNEGSKA (reference sequence). The CDR3 loop spans 14 amino acids. Trimming removed 0 bases at V and 2 bases at J, with 11 bases between. The CDR3 coding sequence is TGCAGTGCTAGAGATCCGTCCCAGACCTACGAGCAGTACTTC. Translating it yields CSARDPSQTYEQYF.

This clonotype came up a few times. The V and J genes are TRBV5-5 and TRBJ2-7; 8 nucleotides agree with TRBD2. Germline CDR1 is SGHKS and CDR2 is YYEKEE (reference sequence). The CDR3 sequence is 15 residues long. The V gene end was trimmed by 6 bases and the J gene end by 3 bases; junction bases not matched to a gene: 11. CDR3 nucleotide sequence: TGTGCCAGCATAAGGCATGTAGCGGGGTTCTACGAGCAGTACTTC. Amino acids: CASIRHVAGFYEQYF.

V gene TRBV6-2 or TRBV6-3 combines with J gene TRBJ1-5; D unresolved. Germline lookup yields CDR1 MNHEY and CDR2 SVGEGT. V lost 8 bases to trimming and J lost 0 bases, with 11 bases between them. This CDR3 comprises 14 residues. The chain's CDR3 is CASAQGYSNQPQHF. In DNA, the CDR3 is TGTGCCAGCGCGCAAGGGTATAGCAATCAGCCCCAGCATTTT.

This clonotype was found a few times. The J gene is TRBJ1-4, the V gene TRBV6-6; weak D call: TRBD1 (5 bases). The CDR3 has 12 residues. Looked up from germline, CDR1 is MNHNY and CDR2 is SVGAGI (reference sequence). Deletions cut 7 bases from V and 8 bases from J, with 11 bases between. The CDR3 reads CASKVEGEKLFF. In nucleotides, the CDR3 is TGTGCCAGCAAGGTCGAGGGGGAAAAACTGTTTTTT.

This clonotype came up a few times. This rearrangement joins TRBV6-1 to TRBJ2-6; D is undetermined. The germline CDR1 and CDR2 sequences are MNHNS and SASEGT. V shed 5 bases and J shed 0 bases, with 8 bases lying between them. The CDR3 covers 15 residues. CDR3 nucleotides: TGTGCCAGCAGTCCCGCCAGCTCTGGGGCCAACGTCCTGACTTTC. This codes for CASSPASSGANVLTF.

This chain joins TRBV7-2 and TRBJ1-5; TRBD1 matches at 7 bases. The CDR3 spans 13 residues. CDR1 is SGHTA, CDR2 FQGNSA, per germline. The V segment lost 4 bases and the J segment 7 bases; nucleotides outside the gene matches: 4. The CDR3 here is CASSSQGEQPQHF. CDR3 DNA sequence: TGTGCCAGCAGCTCGCAGGGGGAGCAGCCCCAGCATTTT.

This clonotype occurred a few times. The chain joins TRBV3-1 to TRBJ1-2; possible D gene TRBD1, 6 bases. The germline V gene has CDR1 LGHDT and CDR2 YNNKEL (reference sequence). The CDR3 spans 14 residues. Trimming took off 8 bases at V and 6 bases at J, with 19 bases between the two ends. CDR3 protein: CASSIRGTGDGYTF. Written as DNA, the CDR3 is TGTGCCAGCTCAATTAGGGGGACCGGAGATGGCTACACCTTC.

The chain carries TRBV9 and TRBJ2-5; 11 bases align to TRBD2. This CDR3 has 15 amino acids. V lost 2 bases to trimming and J lost 4 bases; unmatched junction nucleotides: 4. Germline V CDR1 and CDR2: SGDLS, YYNGEE. CDR3 bases: TGTGCCAGCAGCGTGCCTAGCGGGGGGAGAGAGACCCAGTACTTC. This codes for CASSVPSGGRETQYF. The complete variable domain, with remaining parts taken from reference TRBV9 and TRBJ2-5, reads DSGVTQTPKHLITATGQRVTLRCSPRSGDLSVYWYQQSLDQGLQFLIQYYNGEERAKGNILERFSAQQFPDLHSELNLSSLELGDSALYFCASSVPSGGRETQYFGPGTRLLVL.

This clonotype has a handful of counts. The J gene is TRBJ2-7, the V gene TRBV3-1; either TRBD1 or TRBD2 may supply D (6 bases each). The CDR3 length is 16 residues. Per germline, CDR1 LGHDT and CDR2 YNNKEL (reference sequence). The germline V and J ends were trimmed by 1 base and 3 bases, with 16 bases remaining between them. CDR3: CASSQGAKGGNYEQYF. The CDR3, as DNA: TGTGCCAGCAGCCAAGGAGCAAAGGGGGGAAACTACGAGCAGTACTTC.

This clonotype occurred many times. The chain carries TRBV7-2 and TRBJ1-5, with D hard to call. Trimming left V 1 base short and J 0 bases short, with 7 bases between. The CDR3 spans 15 residues. The germline CDR1 and CDR2 sequences are SGHTA and FQGNSA. The DNA of the CDR3 is TGTGCCAGCAGCTTAGTCAGTAATAGCAATCAGCCCCAGCATTTT. Residues: CASSLVSNSNQPQHF.

This clonotype occurred a few times. This chain joins TRBV3-1 and TRBJ1-6; D is possibly TRBD1 (6 bases). The V gene's germline CDR1 is LGHDT and CDR2 YNNKEL (reference sequence). The length of the CDR3 is 15 residues. V dropped 5 bases and J dropped 3 bases, with 11 bases sitting between them. CDR3 DNA: TGTGCCAGCAGCGATGGACAGTTCTATAATTCACCCCTCCACTTT. Its protein product is CASSDGQFYNSPLHF.

This chain joins TRBV2 and TRBJ2-7; D is unclear. The CDR3 loop spans 17 amino acids. Trimming pared 0 bases from V and 2 bases from J, leaving 17 bases between. CDR1 and CDR2 (germline): SNHLY, FYNNEI. The CDR3 DNA reads TGTGCCAGCAGTGAAGCGCCATGGCGGACCCAAACCTACGAGCAGTACTTC. It specifies CASSEAPWRTQTYEQYF.

This clonotype was seen a few times. The V and J genes are TRBV20-1 and TRBJ1-2; D is undetermined. CDR3 length equals 13 residues. V was shortened by 3 bases and J by 6 bases, with 14 bases between the two germline ends. Germline CDR1 and CDR2: DFQATT and SNEGSKA (reference sequence). CDR3 DNA: TGCAGTGCTAGGGTTCCGGGTTTGGATGGCTACACCTTC. This sequence encodes CSARVPGLDGYTF.

This clonotype occurred many times. The chain combines TRBV7-2 with TRBJ2-2; tentatively, D is TRBD2 (5 bases). The V gene lost 3 bases and the J gene lost 4 bases, with 6 bases spanning the gap. The CDR3 covers 13 residues. CDR1 and CDR2 from the germline V gene are SGHTA and FQGNSA. CDR3 protein: CASSLRVTGELFF. Written as DNA, the CDR3 is TGTGCCAGCAGCTTGCGGGTCACCGGGGAGCTGTTTTTT.

This clonotype came up many times. The chain links TRBV5-1 to TRBJ1-1; the D is unclear. The CDR3 contains 12 residues. The germline V gene has CDR1 SGHRS and CDR2 YFSETQ. Trimming removed 4 bases at V and 8 bases at J, with 12 bases between. CDR3 residues: CASSLGPGEAFF. CDR3 nucleotide sequence: TGCGCCAGCAGCCTAGGGCCAGGAGAAGCTTTCTTT. The full variable domain, with the rest looked up from reference TRBV5-1 and TRBJ1-1, is KAGVTQTPRYLIKTRGQQVTLSCSPISGHRSVSWYQQTPGQGLQFLFEYFSETQRNKGNFPGRFSGRQFSNSRSEMNVSTLELGDSALYLCASSLGPGEAFFGQGTRLTVV.

This sequence joins TRBV7-9 and TRBJ2-1, with D tentatively TRBD2 (5 bases). V was shortened by 2 bases and J by 8 bases, with 13 bases between the two germline ends. Germline V gives CDR1 SEHNR, CDR2 FQNEAQ (reference sequence). CDR3 length: 14 amino acids. Here the CDR3 DNA reads TGTGCCAGCAGCTTAAGGGAGTACCTGGATGAGCAGTTCTTC. Its protein product is CASSLREYLDEQFF.

Remarks on this clonotype: Being one base from a much bigger clone, this may be a read error. CDR3 in amino acids: CSARDKGEATNEELFF. The CDR3 DNA is TGCAGTGCTAGAGATAAAGGGGAAGCAACTAATGAAGAACTGTTTTTT. The rearrangement uses TRBV20-1 and TRBJ1-4; tentatively, D is TRBD1 (5 bases). Germline V CDR1 and CDR2: DFQATT, SNEGSKA (reference sequence). The CDR3 loop spans 16 amino acids.

This chain uses TRBV6-2 or TRBV6-3 with TRBJ2-1, with 10 positions matching TRBD2. This CDR3 comprises 16 residues. Germline V gene data show CDR1 as MNHEY and CDR2 as SVGEGT. The V gene end was trimmed by 7 bases and the J gene end by 6 bases; junction bases not matched to a gene: 12. CDR3 in amino acids: CASIAVGTSATNEQFF. The DNA for the CDR3 is TGTGCCAGCATAGCGGTCGGGACTAGCGCCACCAATGAGCAGTTCTTC.

The gene calls are TRBV6-5 and TRBJ2-5, with D perhaps TRBD2 (5 bases). The CDR3 loop spans 14 amino acids. The V end lost 4 bases, the J end lost 5 bases, and 14 bases lay between the germline ends. Per germline, CDR1 MNHEY and CDR2 SVGAGI. The DNA for the CDR3 is TGTGCCAGCAGTTCGTCCCTAGCCTGGGAGACCCAGTACTTC. Translated: CASSSSLAWETQYF.

V and J are TRBV20-1 and TRBJ2-4, with 8 positions matching TRBD2. The CDR3 extends over 14 amino acids. Germline V CDR1 and CDR2: DFQATT, SNEGSKA (reference sequence). V shed 1 base, J shed 6 bases, and the junction held 5 bases outside the gene matches. CDR3 nucleotide sequence: TGCAGTGCTAGAGGCCGGAGCGGGAGAAACATTCAGTACTTC. Protein: CSARGRSGRNIQYF.

This clonotype was counted many times. J is TRBJ1-2 and V is TRBV12-3 or TRBV12-4; D ambiguous. The CDR3 covers 11 residues. V dropped 6 bases and J dropped 6 bases, with 8 bases sitting between them. CDR3 protein: CASSSGDGYTF. CDR3 sequence (DNA): TGTGCCAGCAGCTCTGGGGATGGCTACACCTTC.